The 5 T cell receptor beta chains presented below share a single source sample, sequenced in a study of T cells expressing NK-cell markers. From the 5' RACE reads, TCRdb lists one entry per CDR3 protein and no DNA. Its table lists a few hundred thousand distinct CDR3 sequences. The specimen sequenced was blood T cells: a sorted CD56 or NKG2C T cell subset, CD4+ or CD8+ T cells, or bulk PBMC T cells (not recorded which). The receptors come from a man aged 18 to 30 in good health.

The chain joins TRBV5-1 to TRBJ2-1; as DNA is missing, the TRBD2 call by TCRdb cannot be tested. The CDR3 loop spans 17 amino acids. From germline, CDR1 is SGHRS and CDR2 YFSETQ. CDR3 amino acids: CASSLGSASGNLGEQFF.

V usage is TRBV5-1 and J usage is TRBJ2-2; TCRdb gives TRBD1 as the D gene, but with no DNA this cannot be confirmed. The germline CDR1 and CDR2 sequences are SGHRS and YFSETQ. The CDR3 runs 16 residues. Here the CDR3 reads CASSGTGITNTGELFF.

This chain links TRBV19 with TRBJ1-5; TCRdb picks TRBD1, but there is no DNA to check that call. CDR1 LNHDA and CDR2 SQIVND come from the germline V gene (reference sequence). This CDR3 contains 14 residues. Here the CDR3 reads CASRGTDSNQPQHF.

The chain is built from TRBV7-8 and TRBJ2-1; the TCRdb call, TRBD2, lacks DNA for checking. Germline CDR1 is SGHVS and CDR2 is FQNEAQ. The CDR3 consists of 16 residues. This CDR3 is CASSPRRGREYNEQFF.

The chain joins TRBV5-1 to TRBJ2-3; no DNA is available, so the TRBD2 call from TCRdb remains unchecked. CDR3 length: 18 residues. Germline CDR1 is SGHRS and CDR2 is YFSETQ. CDR3 residues: CASSSGHLRGLVTDTQYF.